This T cell receptor beta chain was profiled in a study of blood T cell repertoires in COVID-19. Overall study: Specimens from acute and convalescent COVID-19 originated in the United States, Italy and Spain.

The CDR3 is 16 residues long. Trimming shortened V by 1 base and J by 2 bases, and 12 bases separated the two germline ends. The V gene's germline CDR1 is MNHEY and CDR2 SMNVEV (reference sequence). Adults between about 18 and 95 years of age took part from some 25 US areas. Membership in each cohort depended on participant-reported clinical history. Two negative PCRs, clearance, or symptom resolution had been documented for recovered Cohort 3 donors. The method was immunoSEQ multiplex PCR; TCRdb's version includes in-frame clones alone and lacks a portion of them. This sample yields 250,000 to 300,000 clones, of which over 75% are seen a single time; approximately 2% belongs to the top ten.

J is TRBJ1-5 and V is TRBV27; maybe TRBD1 (5 bases). Material: PBMCs or T cells enriched from blood (not recorded which). The sequence came from a woman between 45 and 60 years old who had recovered from COVID-19. CDR3 in DNA: TGTGCCAGCAGTTTATTAGGGGAATTCGGCAATCAGCCCCAGCATTTT. Translation: CASSLLGEFGNQPQHF.